The rows below give T cell receptor beta chains drawn from one sample of a study of yellow fever vaccine responses in identical twins. TCRdb itself ran the RT-PCR reads through MiXCR, one entry per CDR3 protein. The repertoire holds approximately 32,000 distinct CDR3 sequences, with 45% to 65% as singletons. Sequencing used T cells from blood (PBMCs), unsorted or a sorted subset (not recorded which), obtained before or after yellow fever vaccination (not recorded which). These receptors all come from a woman aged 18-29 years who received the yellow fever vaccine. Both conserved end residues are trimmed from each CDR3.

j_gene: TRBJ1-5; v_gene: TRBV11-3; CDR3aa: ASSLVAGYSNQPQH
j_gene: TRBJ1-2; v_gene: TRBV15; CDR3aa: ATEGDRGYT
j_gene: TRBJ1-1; v_gene: TRBV20-1; CDR3aa: KVTQGGSNTEAF
j_gene: TRBJ2-1; v_gene: TRBV9; CDR3aa: ASSFGTSGSYNEQF
j_gene: TRBJ1-2; v_gene: TRBV29-1; CDR3aa: SVARDDYGYT
j_gene: TRBJ2-3; v_gene: TRBV11-3; CDR3aa: ASTLDRADTQY
j_gene: TRBJ2-5; v_gene: TRBV28; CDR3aa: ASSLGHLQGGQETQY
j_gene: TRBJ2-1; v_gene: TRBV24-1; CDR3aa: ATSDSGRVSINEQF
j_gene: TRBJ2-1; v_gene: TRBV12-3/TRBV12-4; CDR3aa: ASSYSGGSYNEQF
j_gene: TRBJ1-6; v_gene: TRBV11-2; CDR3aa: ASSLGTYNSPLH
j_gene: TRBJ2-7; v_gene: TRBV4-2; CDR3aa: ASSQDLAAGSYEQY
j_gene: TRBJ1-1; v_gene: TRBV5-1; CDR3aa: ASSSLGGNTEAF
j_gene: TRBJ1-3; v_gene: TRBV18; CDR3aa: ASSPTGFSGNTIY
j_gene: TRBJ1-2; v_gene: TRBV20-1; CDR3aa: SAAQGLDGYT
j_gene: TRBJ2-5; v_gene: TRBV2; CDR3aa: ASARQGATFQETQY
j_gene: TRBJ1-1; v_gene: TRBV18; CDR3aa: ASSPKTGDRGPTEAF
j_gene: TRBJ1-2; v_gene: TRBV29-1; CDR3aa: SVESGLQAGYT
j_gene: TRBJ1-1; v_gene: TRBV6-1; CDR3aa: ASSLGQVVTEAF
j_gene: TRBJ1-3; v_gene: TRBV28; CDR3aa: ASSFYQGSSGNTIY
j_gene: TRBJ1-2; v_gene: TRBV2; CDR3aa: ASRLDGGYT
j_gene: TRBJ2-5; v_gene: TRBV10-3; CDR3aa: AISQANQETQY
j_gene: TRBJ2-1; v_gene: TRBV24-1; CDR3aa: ATSDLVSGYNEQF
j_gene: TRBJ2-3; v_gene: TRBV24-1; CDR3aa: ATSGTRGDTQY
j_gene: TRBJ2-1; v_gene: TRBV11-2; CDR3aa: ASSLAGLSSYNEQF
j_gene: TRBJ2-2; v_gene: TRBV11-2; CDR3aa: ATTRGAQGIFGELF
j_gene: TRBJ1-2; v_gene: TRBV28; CDR3aa: ASRHDGTYGYT
j_gene: TRBJ2-3; v_gene: TRBV5-1; CDR3aa: ASRTGGQDTQY
j_gene: TRBJ2-7; v_gene: TRBV6-1; CDR3aa: ASSREGTLSAEQY
j_gene: TRBJ1-2; v_gene: TRBV7-9; CDR3aa: ASSPQNYGYT
j_gene: TRBJ1-1; v_gene: TRBV4-1; CDR3aa: ASSQILVQTNTEAF
j_gene: TRBJ1-2; v_gene: TRBV12-3/TRBV12-4; CDR3aa: ASSLGNYGYT
j_gene: TRBJ1-2; v_gene: TRBV20-1; CDR3aa: SARDRPGSTYGYT
j_gene: TRBJ1-1; v_gene: TRBV29-1; CDR3aa: SVQGWNTEAF
j_gene: TRBJ1-1; v_gene: TRBV18; CDR3aa: ASSPPDKPQGNTEAF
j_gene: TRBJ1-6; v_gene: TRBV10-2; CDR3aa: ASRRFRQASSYNSPLH
j_gene: TRBJ2-1; v_gene: TRBV7-9; CDR3aa: ASSSRYHEQF
j_gene: TRBJ2-1; v_gene: TRBV5-6; CDR3aa: ASSTGPPSNEQF
j_gene: TRBJ2-5; v_gene: TRBV7-3; CDR3aa: ASSLTSAGGQETQY
j_gene: TRBJ2-1; v_gene: TRBV11-3; CDR3aa: ASSERGQGFNEQF
j_gene: TRBJ2-5; v_gene: TRBV6-1; CDR3aa: ASSQEETQY
j_gene: TRBJ1-5; v_gene: TRBV4-3; CDR3aa: ASSSGQGLPPQH
j_gene: TRBJ2-1; v_gene: TRBV7-3; CDR3aa: ASSLQHSGTQQF
j_gene: TRBJ2-5; v_gene: TRBV9; CDR3aa: ASSPRTGEETQY
j_gene: TRBJ2-1; v_gene: TRBV14; CDR3aa: ASSQAGSGGYNEQF
j_gene: TRBJ1-2; v_gene: TRBV29-1; CDR3aa: SGGASYGYT
j_gene: TRBJ2-1; v_gene: TRBV11-2; CDR3aa: ASSPTLRGTISNHEQF
j_gene: TRBJ2-5; v_gene: TRBV28; CDR3aa: ASSPFGTQETQY
j_gene: TRBJ2-5; v_gene: TRBV27; CDR3aa: ASSSSGETQY
j_gene: TRBJ2-7; v_gene: TRBV19; CDR3aa: ASRDRSSYEQY
j_gene: TRBJ2-5; v_gene: TRBV7-6; CDR3aa: ASSLGPAGGRETQY
j_gene: TRBJ2-1; v_gene: TRBV12-3/TRBV12-4; CDR3aa: ASSSQGYNEQF
j_gene: TRBJ2-3; v_gene: TRBV16; CDR3aa: ASSLTPGLAGVTDTQY
j_gene: TRBJ2-1; v_gene: TRBV18; CDR3aa: ASSGESSYNEQF
j_gene: TRBJ2-1; v_gene: TRBV11-3; CDR3aa: ASSLRQEQF
j_gene: TRBJ1-1; v_gene: TRBV18; CDR3aa: ASSPQTVNTEAF